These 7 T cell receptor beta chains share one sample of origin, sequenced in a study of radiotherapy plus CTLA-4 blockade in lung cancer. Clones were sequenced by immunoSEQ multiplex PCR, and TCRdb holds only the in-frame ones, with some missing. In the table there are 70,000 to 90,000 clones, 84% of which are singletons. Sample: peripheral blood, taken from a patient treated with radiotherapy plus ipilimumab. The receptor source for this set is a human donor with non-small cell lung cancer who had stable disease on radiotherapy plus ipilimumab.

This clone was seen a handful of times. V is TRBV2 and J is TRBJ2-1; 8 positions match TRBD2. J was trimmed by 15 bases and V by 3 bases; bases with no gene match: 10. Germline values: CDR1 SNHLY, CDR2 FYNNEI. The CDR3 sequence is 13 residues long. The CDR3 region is CASSEKGGRPLFF. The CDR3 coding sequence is TGTGCCAGCAGTGAGAAAGGCGGGAGGCCCCTGTTCTTC.

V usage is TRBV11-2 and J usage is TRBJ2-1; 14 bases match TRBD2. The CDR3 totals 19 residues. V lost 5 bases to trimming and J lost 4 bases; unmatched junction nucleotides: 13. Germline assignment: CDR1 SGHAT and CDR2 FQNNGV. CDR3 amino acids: CASSPSSSGLAGVYNEQFF. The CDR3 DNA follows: TGTGCCAGCAGCCCCTCATCTTCGGGACTAGCGGGAGTGTACAATGAGCAGTTCTTC.

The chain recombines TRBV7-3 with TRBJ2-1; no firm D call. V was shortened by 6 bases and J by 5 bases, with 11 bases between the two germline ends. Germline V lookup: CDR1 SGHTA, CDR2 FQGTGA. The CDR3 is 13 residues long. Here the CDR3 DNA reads TGTGCCAGCAGTCAGACATCTAACAATGAGCAGTTCTTC. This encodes CASSQTSNNEQFF.

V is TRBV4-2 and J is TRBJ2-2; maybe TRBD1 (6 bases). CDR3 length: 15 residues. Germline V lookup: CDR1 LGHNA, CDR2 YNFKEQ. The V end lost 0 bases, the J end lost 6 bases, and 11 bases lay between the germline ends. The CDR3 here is CASSQEAGAAGELFF. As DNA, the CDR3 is TGTGCCAGCAGCCAAGAAGCAGGGGCTGCCGGGGAGCTGTTTTTT.

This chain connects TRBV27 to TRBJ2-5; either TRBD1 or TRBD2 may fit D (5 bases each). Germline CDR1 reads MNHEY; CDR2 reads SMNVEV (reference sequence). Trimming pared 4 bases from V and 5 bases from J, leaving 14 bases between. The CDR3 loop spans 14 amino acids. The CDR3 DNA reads TGTGCCAGCAGTTCCAGGGCCCGGAGGGAGACCCAGTACTTC. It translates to CASSSRARRETQYF.

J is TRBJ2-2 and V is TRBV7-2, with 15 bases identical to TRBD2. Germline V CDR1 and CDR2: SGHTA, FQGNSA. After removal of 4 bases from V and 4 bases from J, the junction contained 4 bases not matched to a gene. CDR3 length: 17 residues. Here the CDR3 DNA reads TGTGCCAGCAGCTCACCGGGACTAGCGGGGGGCACCGGGGAGCTGTTTTTT. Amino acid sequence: CASSSPGLAGGTGELFF.

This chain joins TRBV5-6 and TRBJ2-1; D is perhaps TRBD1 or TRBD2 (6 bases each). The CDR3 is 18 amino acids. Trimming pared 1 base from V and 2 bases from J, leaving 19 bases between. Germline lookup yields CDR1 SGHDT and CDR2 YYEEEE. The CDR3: CASSLPGVQGWTYNEQFF. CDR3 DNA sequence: TGTGCCAGCAGCTTGCCGGGGGTACAGGGCTGGACCTACAATGAGCAGTTCTTC.